Following are 10 T cell receptor beta chains from one sample sequenced in a study of blood T cell repertoires in COVID-19. Clones were sequenced by immunoSEQ multiplex PCR, and TCRdb holds only the in-frame ones, with some missing. The sample records 200,000 to 250,000 clones, more than 75% being singletons. Sample: PBMCs or T cells enriched from blood (not recorded which). The receptors here all came from a man aged 40-55 years who had recovered from COVID-19.

The gene calls are TRBV7-6 and TRBJ2-3, with 11 positions matching TRBD2. The CDR3 is made up of 18 amino acids. The trim removed 1 base at V and 2 bases at J, leaving 8 bases unmatched. Germline V lookup: CDR1 SGHVS, CDR2 FNYEAQ. This CDR3 is CASSLGASSGGLTDTQYF. DNA of the CDR3: TGTGCCAGCAGCTTAGGGGCGTCTAGCGGGGGGCTCACAGATACGCAGTATTTT.

The chain employs TRBV28 and TRBJ1-5; 9 bases align to TRBD1. Germline assignment: CDR1 MDHEN and CDR2 SYDVKM. Losses at the gene ends were 6 bases for V and 5 bases for J; bases not matched to a gene: 8. The CDR3 covers 15 residues. CDR3 DNA sequence: TGTGCCAGCAGCCAACAGGGGGCTGGGGATCAGCCCCAGCATTTT. Translating it yields CASSQQGAGDQPQHF.

The rearrangement joins TRBV5-1 to TRBJ2-3, with TRBD2 identical over 8 bases. CDR3 size: 17 residues. Germline V gene lookup returns CDR1 SGHRS and CDR2 YFSETQ. V was pared by 0 bases and J by 5 bases, with 11 bases of the junction left unmatched. The CDR3 coding sequence is TGCGCCAGCAGCTTGGCCCCCCCGGGAGGGCGGGGAGATACGCAGTATTTT. It yields the protein CASSLAPPGGRGDTQYF. Combining the CDR3 with reference TRBV5-1 and TRBJ2-3 gives the whole variable domain KAGVTQTPRYLIKTRGQQVTLSCSPISGHRSVSWYQQTPGQGLQFLFEYFSETQRNKGNFPGRFSGRQFSNSRSEMNVSTLELGDSALYLCASSLAPPGGRGDTQYFGPGTRLTVL.

This clone was seen only a few times. The chain employs TRBV29-1 and TRBJ2-1; D is perhaps TRBD1 (6 bases). Germline V gives CDR1 SQVTM, CDR2 ANQGSEA. V was pared by 4 bases and J by 7 bases, with 14 bases between. The CDR3 is made up of 13 amino acids. The CDR3 sequence is CSVAPQGLNEQFF. The CDR3 DNA reads as TGCAGCGTTGCTCCGCAGGGGTTGAATGAGCAGTTCTTC.

Points on this clone: The same CDR3 can be traced to other DNA sequences in this sample. The chain employs TRBV28 and TRBJ1-1; possible D gene TRBD1, 6 bases. V gave up 3 bases and J gave up 1 base, with 6 bases separating them. CDR1 is MDHEN, CDR2 SYDVKM, per germline. The CDR3 has 13 amino acids. This CDR3 is CASSFRGNTEAFF. The CDR3 nucleotides read TGTGCCAGCAGTTTCAGGGGGAACACTGAAGCTTTCTTT.

This clone turned up a few times. The chain has TRBV5-5 and TRBJ1-1; D gene ambiguous. CDR1 and CDR2 (germline): SGHKS, YYEKEE (reference sequence). V lost 3 bases and J 3 bases, leaving 3 bases between the germline ends. The CDR3 sequence is 11 residues long. The CDR3 sequence is CASSSYTEAFF. The CDR3 DNA follows: TGTGCCAGCAGCTCCTACACTGAAGCTTTCTTT.

This chain joins TRBV6-2 or TRBV6-3 and TRBJ1-2; no firm D call. Trimming stripped 2 bases from V and 6 bases from J, with 4 bases between. This CDR3 region has 11 residues. Germline V gene sequence: CDR1 MNHEY, CDR2 SVGEGT. CDR3 bases: TGTGCCAGCAGTTACCGTAATGGCTACACCTTC. This sequence encodes CASSYRNGYTF.

The V call is TRBV28, the J call TRBJ1-3; 7 bases are shared with TRBD1. The V segment lost 8 bases and the J segment 2 bases; nucleotides outside the gene matches: 3. There are 13 residues in the CDR3. Germline assignment: CDR1 MDHEN and CDR2 SYDVKM. The CDR3 reads CASFQGAGNTIYF. CDR3 nucleotide sequence: TGTGCCAGCTTTCAGGGGGCTGGAAACACCATATATTTT.

This clone was counted a few times. CDR3 nucleotide sequence: TGTGCCAGCAGCACCCCAGGGGGCCCCTACGAGCAGTACTTC. Translating gives CASSTPGGPYEQYF. This chain uses TRBV14 with TRBJ2-7, with 8 bases lining up with TRBD1. The V segment lost 5 bases and the J segment 2 bases; nucleotides outside the gene matches: 5. CDR3 length: 14 amino acids. Germline V gene data show CDR1 as SGHDN and CDR2 as FVKESK.

This clone appeared a single time. The J gene is TRBJ1-3, the V gene TRBV11-2, with D hard to call. Germline loops: CDR1 SGHAT, CDR2 FQNNGV. The CDR3 loop spans 16 amino acids. V lost 1 base, J lost 0 bases, and 10 bases lay in between. The CDR3 region is CASSLGTTSSGNTIYF. CDR3 bases: TGTGCCAGCAGCTTAGGCACCACGAGCTCTGGAAACACCATATATTTT.